Each of the 2 T cell receptor beta chains below was sequenced from the same sample in a study of blood T cell repertoires in COVID-19. Libraries were prepared by immunoSEQ multiplex PCR; TCRdb keeps only in-frame clonotypes and omits some of them. The sample contains about 210,000 clones, around 84% of which appear only once. The specimen sequenced was peripheral blood. The receptor set was obtained from a woman aged 80 or older with COVID-19, enrolled during active disease.

The V and J genes are TRBV28 and TRBJ1-4; D remains ambiguous. The CDR3 spans 14 residues. The germline gives CDR1 MDHEN, CDR2 SYDVKM. With 4 bases removed from V and 4 bases from J, the gap between germline ends came to 10 bases. CDR3 in amino acids: CASSSERVNEKLFF. The DNA of the CDR3 is TGTGCCAGCAGTTCCGAGAGGGTTAATGAAAAACTGTTTTTT.

V gene TRBV6-2 or TRBV6-3 combines with J gene TRBJ1-1; the D gene is possibly TRBD1 (5 bases). The germline V gene has CDR1 MNHEY and CDR2 SVGEGT. V was trimmed by 5 bases and J by 5 bases, leaving 18 bases between them. The CDR3 has 15 amino acids. The CDR3 DNA follows: TGTGCCAGCAGTGCTATGTCCAGGGTAAGGACTGAAGCTTTCTTT. This codes for CASSAMSRVRTEAFF.